This record covers a single T cell receptor (beta chain). These data originate in a study of blood T cell repertoires in COVID-19. The overall study: Donors in the United States, Italy and Spain gave samples during acute or convalescent COVID-19. PBMCs, B-cell-depleted T cells, or T cells provided the cDNA or gDNA that made up the material.

Original processing notes: Researchers report that nucleated cell counts were estimated from reference gene primer amplification. The protocol was immunoSEQ multiplex PCR, while the TCRdb copy is restricted to in-frame clones and leaves out a portion. The V and J calls and clone size come from that table; D and trimming were worked out from the DNA. In the table there are fewer than 80,000 clones, nearly 90% of which are singletons. The sequence was obtained from a woman aged 45-60 years with active COVID-19. Input material: peripheral blood.

CDR3 sequence: CASSPPGTPLYEQYF. The CDR3 DNA is TGTGCCAGCAGCCCCCCCGGGACTCCCCTCTACGAGCAGTACTTC. The chain links TRBV7-6 to TRBJ2-7; the D gene is possibly TRBD2 (6 bases). This CDR3 is 15 amino acids long. V was clipped by 5 bases and J by 3 bases, with 17 bases between them. In germline, CDR1 is SGHVS, CDR2 FNYEAQ.